This T cell receptor (beta chain) was identified during a study of T cells in Graves' hyperthyroidism and ophthalmopathy. Across the study: Blood from the periphery was taken at initial diagnosis, before any treatment. Points from the study as a whole: It was a median around 6 months before onset that the model predicted ophthalmopathy.

At least ten counts were recorded for this clonotype. Its specificity is unknown. Ophthalmopathy patients had moderate-to-severe active disease, CAS ≥3, NOSPECS ≥4, and disease duration under 3 months. TCR beta CDR3 regions were amplified from RNA. With the HTBI primer set, the TCR CDR3 went through a first round of RT-PCR. TCRdb itself ran the multiplex PCR reads through MiXCR, one entry per CDR3 protein. Of roughly 350,000 distinct CDR3 sequences listed, more than 12% are singletons. This CDR3 spans 15 amino acids. Trimming left V 3 bases short and J 0 bases short, with 7 bases between. CDR1 KGHDR and CDR2 SFDVKD come from the germline V gene.

V is TRBV24-1 and J is TRBJ1-4; D might be TRBD1 (5 bases). The sample was blood. The receptor was isolated from a woman in her 30s with Graves' ophthalmopathy. CDR3 protein: CATSDATATNEKLFF. CDR3 nucleotides: TGTGCCACCAGTGATGCGACAGCAACTAATGAAAAACTGTTTTTT.